These 27 T cell receptor beta chains were sequenced from one sample in a study of early T cells in non-severe SARS-CoV-2 infection. TCRdb reprocessed the 5' RACE reads via MiXCR and lists one record per CDR3 protein. The sample includes 55,000 to 70,000 distinct CDR3 sequences, around 12% of them seen just once. The sample here was whole blood, taken at baseline. The receptors stem from an adult who was a healthcare worker with PCR-confirmed SARS-CoV-2 infection or an uninfected control (not recorded which). The donor label of this sample is uncertain.

This clonotype was counted a few times. The CDR3 nucleotides are TGTGCCATCAGTGAACCCAACAATCAGAGGACCGGGGAGCTGTTTTTT. This translates into CAISEPNNQRTGELFF. The V gene is TRBV10-3, the J gene TRBJ2-2, with unresolved D. Germline lookup yields CDR1 ENHRY and CDR2 SYGVKD. V lost 3 bases and J 5 bases, leaving 16 bases between the germline ends. The CDR3 length is 16 residues.

The gene calls are TRBV29-1 and TRBJ2-3; D is perhaps TRBD1 (5 bases). V was pared by 1 base and J by 2 bases, with 10 bases between. CDR3 size: 14 residues. Germline lookup yields CDR1 SQVTM and CDR2 ANQGSEA. The CDR3 bases are TGCAGCGTTGAAGGCCAGGGAATCACAGATACGCAGTATTTT. As protein: CSVEGQGITDTQYF.

V usage is TRBV5-1 and J usage is TRBJ2-3; 14 nucleotides match TRBD2. The length of the CDR3 is 16 residues. Germline V gives CDR1 SGHRS, CDR2 YFSETQ. Trimming cost V 4 bases and J 4 bases; bases outside gene matches: 5. Written as DNA, the CDR3 is TGCGCCAGCAGCCCGACTAGCGGGGGGGGCTCAGATACGCAGTATTTT. This sequence encodes CASSPTSGGGSDTQYF.

The chain links TRBV15 to TRBJ1-2; no clear D gene. This CDR3 contains 14 residues. The germline V gene has CDR1 LNHNV and CDR2 YYDKDF (reference sequence). Trimming stripped 0 bases from V and 4 bases from J, with 9 bases between. CDR3 coding DNA: TGTGCCACCAGCAGAGATAGGGCCAGCTATGGCTACACCTTC. As protein: CATSRDRASYGYTF.

The V and J genes are TRBV3-1 and TRBJ2-3; D may match TRBD1 or TRBD2 (6 bases each). CDR1 is LGHDT and CDR2 is YNNKEL in the germline V gene (reference sequence). The CDR3 is made up of 15 amino acids. V was pared by 2 bases and J by 1 base, with 10 bases between. CDR3 sequence (DNA): TGTGCCAGCAGCCAAACGGGGGCGCGCACAGATACGCAGTATTTT. Amino acids: CASSQTGARTDTQYF.

This clonotype was seen a single time. This chain joins TRBV12-5 and TRBJ2-3, with D unresolved. Deletions cut 6 bases from V and 0 bases from J, with 10 bases between. This CDR3 comprises 14 residues. Germline values: CDR1 LGHNT, CDR2 FRNRAP. The CDR3 DNA follows: TGTGCTAGTGGCCCCCGGGTGAGCACAGATACGCAGTATTTT. Encoded protein: CASGPRVSTDTQYF.

V and J are TRBV10-1 and TRBJ1-5; no firm D call. Germline lookup yields CDR1 WNHNN and CDR2 SYGVQD (reference sequence). The CDR3 totals 14 residues. Trimming removed 6 bases at V and 9 bases at J, with 18 bases between. CDR3 in DNA: TGCGCCAGCAGCGCTCGGACGGATATCAGGCCCCAGCATTTT. It is translated as CASSARTDIRPQHF.

This sequence joins TRBV6-5 and TRBJ2-2; D not resolved. Germline CDR1 reads MNHEY; CDR2 reads SVGAGI. V was shortened by 10 bases and J by 0 bases, with 12 bases between the two germline ends. This CDR3 contains 14 residues. The CDR3 region is CAILDSTNTGELFF. The CDR3 DNA follows: TGTGCCATCTTAGACTCGACGAACACCGGGGAGCTGTTTTTT.

V usage is TRBV20-1 and J usage is TRBJ2-3, with TRBD2 matching 9 bases. This CDR3 has 14 residues. V lost 3 bases and J lost 3; bases outside the gene matches: 4. Germline assignment: CDR1 DFQATT and CDR2 SNEGSKA (reference sequence). CDR3 loop: CSASRRGGTDTQYF. CDR3 sequence (DNA): TGCAGTGCTAGTCGGCGGGGGGGAACAGATACGCAGTATTTT.

This clonotype was observed many times. One end of the junction varies from germline; a read error may be responsible. The chain carries TRBV20-1 and TRBJ1-1, with a possible D match to TRBD1 (6 bases). Germline V gene lookup returns CDR1 DFQATT and CDR2 SNEGSKA (reference sequence). CDR3 length equals 13 residues. The DNA of the CDR3 is TGCAGTGCCAGAGACAGGCAAAACACTGAAGCTTTCTTT. Translated, it gives CSARDRQNTEAFF.

This clonotype was found a few times. The genes are TRBV7-8 and TRBJ2-1, with 16 bases that match TRBD2. Looked up from germline, CDR1 is SGHVS and CDR2 is FQNEAQ. The CDR3 runs 20 residues. V was clipped by 2 bases and J by 5 bases; unmatched bases: 12. CDR3 protein: CASSLTPGLAGGHSDNEQFF. Written as DNA, the CDR3 is TGTGCCAGCAGCTTAACACCGGGACTAGCGGGGGGGCATAGTGACAATGAGCAGTTCTTC.

This clonotype came up a few times. The chain has TRBV3-1 and TRBJ1-2, with TRBD1 as a possible D gene (5 bases). V was shortened by 4 bases and J by 4 bases, with 13 bases between the two germline ends. CDR1 is LGHDT, CDR2 YNNKEL, per germline (reference sequence). This CDR3 is built from 14 residues. The CDR3 sequence is CASSPGTSGYGYTF. CDR3 nucleotides: TGTGCCAGCAGCCCAGGGACTTCCGGCTATGGCTACACCTTC.

Comment on this clonotype: The junction departs from germline at one end; a sequencing error may be responsible. V gene TRBV2 combines with J gene TRBJ2-2, with TRBD1 matching over 9 bases. Germline V gene sequence: CDR1 SNHLY, CDR2 FYNNEI. The CDR3 spans 15 residues. The CDR3 coding sequence is TGTGCCAGCAGGTTAGACAGGGGGACCGCCGGGGAGCTGTCTTTT. Amino acid sequence: CASRLDRGTAGELSF.

V usage is TRBV7-9 and J usage is TRBJ1-1; 9 positions match TRBD1. The CDR3 extends over 13 amino acids. The V and J ends lost 5 bases and 4 bases, in that order; junction bases with no gene match: 2. Germline V CDR1 and CDR2: SEHNR, FQNEAQ (reference sequence). DNA of the CDR3: TGTGCCAGCAGCCGACAGGGGGGCACTGAAGCTTTCTTT. This gives the protein CASSRQGGTEAFF.

The chain uses TRBV5-4 and TRBJ2-1; 11 nucleotides match TRBD1. Unmatched junction bases numbered 4, after V lost 4 bases and J lost 4 bases. This CDR3 contains 15 residues. In germline, CDR1 is SGHNT, CDR2 YYREEE (reference sequence). The CDR3 reads CASSKDRGPYNEQFF. CDR3 coding DNA: TGTGCCAGCAGCAAGGACAGGGGGCCGTACAATGAGCAGTTCTTC.

This clonotype has just a few counts. The chain links TRBV6-6 to TRBJ1-1, with D uncertain. The CDR3 spans 14 residues. V dropped 1 base and J dropped 0 bases, with 6 bases sitting between them. CDR1 and CDR2 (germline): MNHNY, SVGAGI (reference sequence). Here the CDR3 reads CASSYFMMNTEAFF. The DNA for the CDR3 is TGTGCCAGCAGTTACTTTATGATGAACACTGAAGCTTTCTTT.

This clonotype occurred a few times. CDR3: CASSQAENTEAFF. CDR3 in DNA: TGTGCCAGCAGCCAAGCAGAGAACACTGAAGCTTTCTTT. This chain connects TRBV3-1 to TRBJ1-1; D unresolved. The V end was cut by 1 base, the J end by 1 base, with 4 bases between. This CDR3 is built from 13 residues. Per the germline V gene, CDR1 is LGHDT and CDR2 is YNNKEL (reference sequence).

The rearrangement links TRBV12-5 to TRBJ1-1; D not certain. The CDR3 has 12 amino acids. Trimming took off 0 bases at V and 7 bases at J, with 6 bases between the two ends. Germline V lookup: CDR1 LGHNT, CDR2 FRNRAP. In DNA, the CDR3 is TGTGCTAGTGGTTTGGTACGGGGTGAAGCTTTCTTT. Translating it yields CASGLVRGEAFF. The full variable domain, completed using reference TRBV12-5 and TRBJ1-1, is DARVTQTPRHKVTEMGQEVTMRCQPILGHNTVFWYRQTMMQGLELLAYFRNRAPLDDSGMPKDRFSAEMPDATLATLKIQPSEPRDSAVYFCASGLVRGEAFFGQGTRLTVV.

This chain uses TRBV12-3 or TRBV12-4 with TRBJ1-2, with 9 bases fitting TRBD1. The CDR3 has 17 amino acids. V dropped 3 bases and J dropped 0; count of bases not matched to a gene: 8. In DNA form, the CDR3 reads TGTGCCAGCAGTTTTAAGGGACAGGGACGGTCTAACTATGGCTACACCTTC. Protein sequence: CASSFKGQGRSNYGYTF.

V usage is TRBV4-1 and J usage is TRBJ2-4, with 10 bases identical to TRBD2. J was trimmed by 0 bases and V by 1 base; bases with no gene match: 9. CDR1 and CDR2 from the germline V gene are MGHRA and YSYEKL. This CDR3 comprises 19 residues. CDR3 in DNA: TGCGCCAGCAGCCAAGTTATCCAGCGGGGGGGTCTAGCCAAAAACATTCAGTACTTC. Amino acid sequence: CASSQVIQRGGLAKNIQYF.

Only a few counts were recorded for this clonotype. The rearrangement joins TRBV9 to TRBJ2-3, with 7 bases fitting TRBD2. The length of the CDR3 is 15 residues. CDR1 and CDR2 from the germline V gene are SGDLS and YYNGEE. J was trimmed by 6 bases and V by 5 bases; bases with no gene match: 12. The CDR3 sequence: CASSPSAGVSDTQYF. As DNA, the CDR3 is TGTGCCAGCAGTCCCTCTGCGGGGGTGTCTGATACGCAGTATTTT.

This clonotype was picked up many times. V and J are TRBV12-3 or TRBV12-4 and TRBJ1-3; no firm D call. The CDR3 runs to 13 residues. Trimming left V 10 bases short and J 0 bases short, with 10 bases between. DNA of the CDR3: TGTGCCAACGGTTTGAGCTCTGGAAACACCATATATTTT. Encoded protein: CANGLSSGNTIYF.

There are a few counts of this clonotype. The chain links TRBV20-1 to TRBJ2-7, with 11 bases lining up with TRBD2. This CDR3 has 14 residues. CDR1 and CDR2 from the germline V gene are DFQATT and SNEGSKA (reference sequence). V was pared by 4 bases and J by 4 bases, with 6 bases of the junction left unmatched. In DNA form, the CDR3 reads TGCAGTGCTACCCTAGCGGGGGGCAAGTACGAGCAGTACGTC. Translating gives CSATLAGGKYEQYV.

In DNA, the CDR3 is TGTGCCAGCAGTGAAGCAGGCGGTTATAGCAATCAGCCCCAGCATTTT. Its translation is CASSEAGGYSNQPQHF. The rearrangement uses TRBV6-1 and TRBJ1-5, with D unclear. Germline loops: CDR1 MNHNS, CDR2 SASEGT. V lost 0 bases to trimming and J lost 0 bases, with 9 bases between them. The CDR3 is 16 residues long.

The J gene is TRBJ2-2, the V gene TRBV20-1; possible D gene TRBD2, 6 bases. Between the trimmed V and J ends, which lost 5 bases and 5 bases, there was a span of 9 bases. The CDR3 runs 12 residues. Germline V gene sequence: CDR1 DFQATT, CDR2 SNEGSKA (reference sequence). The CDR3 sequence: CSAGGLTGELFF. The CDR3 coding sequence is TGCAGTGCTGGGGGGTTAACCGGGGAGCTGTTTTTT.

The gene calls are TRBV9 and TRBJ1-6; D call uncertain. The CDR3 extends over 14 amino acids. CDR1 and CDR2 from the germline V gene are SGDLS and YYNGEE. Trimming removed 0 bases at V and 7 bases at J, with 8 bases between. The CDR3: CASSVEQLNSPLHF. The CDR3 DNA reads as TGTGCCAGCAGCGTAGAACAGTTGAATTCACCCCTCCACTTT.

This clonotype was seen only a few times. The rearrangement joins TRBV7-9 to TRBJ1-1; D gene unclear. V was cut by 7 bases and J by 2 bases, with 11 bases left in between. The CDR3 length is 13 residues. Germline CDR1 is SEHNR and CDR2 is FQNEAQ (reference sequence). CDR3 nucleotide sequence: TGTGCCAGCACTGCGGCAGCAAACACTGAAGCTTTCTTT. It specifies CASTAAANTEAFF.